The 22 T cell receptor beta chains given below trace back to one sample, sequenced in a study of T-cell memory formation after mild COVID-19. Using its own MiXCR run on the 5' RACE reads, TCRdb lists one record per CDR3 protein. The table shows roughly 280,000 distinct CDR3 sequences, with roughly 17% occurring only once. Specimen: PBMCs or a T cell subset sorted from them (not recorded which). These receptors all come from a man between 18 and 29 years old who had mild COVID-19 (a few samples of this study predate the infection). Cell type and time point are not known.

The chain's CDR3 is CASSQAGTPDSPLHF. CDR3 DNA: TGTGCCAGCAGCCAAGCCGGGACTCCAGATTCACCCCTCCACTTT. This chain joins TRBV4-2 and TRBJ1-6; D perhaps matches TRBD1 (5 bases). This CDR3 region has 15 residues. CDR1 LGHNA and CDR2 YNFKEQ come from the germline V gene. Trimming removed 1 base from V and 8 bases from J, with 12 bases in between.

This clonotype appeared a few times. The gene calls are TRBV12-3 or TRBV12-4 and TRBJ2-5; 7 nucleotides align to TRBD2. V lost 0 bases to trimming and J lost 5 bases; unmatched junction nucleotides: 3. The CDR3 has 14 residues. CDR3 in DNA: TGTGCCAGCAGTTTAGCGGGGGGGACGGAGACCCAGTACTTC. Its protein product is CASSLAGGTETQYF.

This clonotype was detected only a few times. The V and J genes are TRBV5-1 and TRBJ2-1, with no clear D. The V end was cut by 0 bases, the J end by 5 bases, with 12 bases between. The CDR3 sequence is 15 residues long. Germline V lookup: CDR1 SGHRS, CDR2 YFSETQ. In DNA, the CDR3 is TGCGCCAGCAGCTTGGCCCCCAACGAGGACAATGAGCAGTTCTTC. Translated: CASSLAPNEDNEQFF.

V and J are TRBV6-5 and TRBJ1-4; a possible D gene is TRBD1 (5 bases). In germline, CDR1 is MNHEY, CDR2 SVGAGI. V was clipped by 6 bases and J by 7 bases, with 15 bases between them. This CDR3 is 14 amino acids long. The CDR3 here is CASRSLGAAEKLFF. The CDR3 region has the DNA TGTGCCAGCAGATCATTAGGGGCAGCTGAAAAACTGTTTTTT.

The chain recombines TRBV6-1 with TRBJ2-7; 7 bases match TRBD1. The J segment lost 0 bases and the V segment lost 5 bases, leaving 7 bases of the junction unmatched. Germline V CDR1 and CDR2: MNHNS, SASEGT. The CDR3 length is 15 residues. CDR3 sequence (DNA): TGTGCCAGCAGTTTGCTGGGACAGAGCTCCTACGAGCAGTACTTC. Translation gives CASSLLGQSSYEQYF.

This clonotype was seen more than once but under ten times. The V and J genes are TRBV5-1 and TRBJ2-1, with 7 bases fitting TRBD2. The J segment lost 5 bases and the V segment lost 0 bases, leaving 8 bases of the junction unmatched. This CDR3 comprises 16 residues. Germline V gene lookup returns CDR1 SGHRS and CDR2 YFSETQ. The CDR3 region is CASSLASSGDDNEQFF. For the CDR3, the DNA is TGCGCCAGCAGCTTGGCCTCAAGCGGGGATGACAATGAGCAGTTCTTC.

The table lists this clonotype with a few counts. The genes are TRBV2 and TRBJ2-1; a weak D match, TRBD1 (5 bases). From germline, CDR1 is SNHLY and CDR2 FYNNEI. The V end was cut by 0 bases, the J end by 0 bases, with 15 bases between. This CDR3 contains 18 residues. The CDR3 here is CASSEALQGRSSYNEQFF. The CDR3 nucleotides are TGTGCCAGCAGTGAAGCGCTTCAGGGCAGAAGCTCCTACAATGAGCAGTTCTTC. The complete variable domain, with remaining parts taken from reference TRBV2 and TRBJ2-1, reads EPEVTQTPSHQVTQMGQEVILRCVPISNHLYFYWYRQILGQKVEFLVSFYNNEISEKSEIFDDQFSVERPDGSNFTLKIRSTKLEDSAMYFCASSEALQGRSSYNEQFFGPGTRLTVL.

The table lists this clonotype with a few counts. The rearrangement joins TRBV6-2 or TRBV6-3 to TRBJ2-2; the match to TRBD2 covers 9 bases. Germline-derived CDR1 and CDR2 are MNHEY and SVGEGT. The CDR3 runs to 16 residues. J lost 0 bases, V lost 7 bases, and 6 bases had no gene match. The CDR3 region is CASTPSGASNTGELFF. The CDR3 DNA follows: TGTGCCAGCACCCCTAGCGGGGCCTCGAACACCGGGGAGCTGTTTTTT.

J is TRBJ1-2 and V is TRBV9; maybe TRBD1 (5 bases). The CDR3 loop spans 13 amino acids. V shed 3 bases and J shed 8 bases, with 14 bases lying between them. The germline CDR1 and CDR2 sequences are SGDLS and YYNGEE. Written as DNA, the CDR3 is TGTGCCAGCAGCGACAGGAGCCCGGGGGGCTACACCTTC. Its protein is CASSDRSPGGYTF. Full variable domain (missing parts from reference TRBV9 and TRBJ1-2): DSGVTQTPKHLITATGQRVTLRCSPRSGDLSVYWYQQSLDQGLQFLIQYYNGEERAKGNILERFSAQQFPDLHSELNLSSLELGDSALYFCASSDRSPGGYTFGSGTRLTVV.

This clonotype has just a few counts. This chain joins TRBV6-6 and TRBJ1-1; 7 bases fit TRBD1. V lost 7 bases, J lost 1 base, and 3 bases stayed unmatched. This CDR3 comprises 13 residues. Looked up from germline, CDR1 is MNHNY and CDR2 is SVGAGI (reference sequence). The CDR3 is CASNRGENTEAFF. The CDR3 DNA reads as TGTGCCAGCAACAGGGGCGAGAACACTGAAGCTTTCTTT.

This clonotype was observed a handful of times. CDR3 amino acids: CASSFQGSNVETQYF. DNA for the CDR3: TGTGCCAGCAGTTTCCAGGGGTCGAACGTGGAGACCCAGTACTTC. This chain joins TRBV2 and TRBJ2-5; TRBD1 might be the D (6 bases). The CDR3 contains 15 residues. Germline assignment: CDR1 SNHLY and CDR2 FYNNEI. V was clipped by 5 bases and J by 5 bases, with 18 bases between them.

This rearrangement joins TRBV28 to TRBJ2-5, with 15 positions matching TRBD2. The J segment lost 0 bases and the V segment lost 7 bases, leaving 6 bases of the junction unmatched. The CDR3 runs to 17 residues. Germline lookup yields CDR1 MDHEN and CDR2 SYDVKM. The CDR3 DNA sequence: TGTGCCAGCACCCCGGGACTAGCGGGGGGCGACCAAGAGACCCAGTACTTC. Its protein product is CASTPGLAGGDQETQYF.

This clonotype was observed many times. Here the CDR3 reads CASSPFRDRGTGELFF. DNA of the CDR3: TGTGCCAGCAGCCCCTTCCGGGACAGGGGGACCGGGGAGCTGTTTTTT. This chain joins TRBV7-9 and TRBJ2-2, with 11 bases aligning to TRBD1. The germline CDR1 and CDR2 sequences are SEHNR and FQNEAQ (reference sequence). The CDR3 has 16 amino acids. The V and J ends lost 5 bases and 5 bases, in that order; junction bases with no gene match: 7.

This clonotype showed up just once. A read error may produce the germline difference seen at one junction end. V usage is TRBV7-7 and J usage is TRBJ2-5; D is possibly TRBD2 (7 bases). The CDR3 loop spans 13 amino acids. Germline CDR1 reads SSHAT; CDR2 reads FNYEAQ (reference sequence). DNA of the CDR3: TGTGCTAGCAGCTTCGGGGGGCACGAGACCCAGTACTTC. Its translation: CASSFGGHETQYF.

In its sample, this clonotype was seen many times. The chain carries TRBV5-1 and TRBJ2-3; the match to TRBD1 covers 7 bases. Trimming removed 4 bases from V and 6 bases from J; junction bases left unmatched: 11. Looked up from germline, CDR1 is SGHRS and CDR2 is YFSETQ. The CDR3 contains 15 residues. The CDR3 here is CASSQGVGSGDTQYF. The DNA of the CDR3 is TGCGCCAGCAGCCAGGGGGTAGGGAGCGGCGATACGCAGTATTTT. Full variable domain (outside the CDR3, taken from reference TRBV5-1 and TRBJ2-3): KAGVTQTPRYLIKTRGQQVTLSCSPISGHRSVSWYQQTPGQGLQFLFEYFSETQRNKGNFPGRFSGRQFSNSRSEMNVSTLELGDSALYLCASSQGVGSGDTQYFGPGTRLTVL.

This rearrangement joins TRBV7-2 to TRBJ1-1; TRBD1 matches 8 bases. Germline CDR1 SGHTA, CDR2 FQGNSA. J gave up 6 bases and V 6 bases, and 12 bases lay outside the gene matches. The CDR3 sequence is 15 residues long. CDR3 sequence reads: CASSQLGQGGAEAFF. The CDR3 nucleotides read TGTGCCAGCAGTCAGTTAGGACAGGGTGGAGCTGAAGCTTTCTTT.

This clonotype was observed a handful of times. The CDR3 bases are TGTGCCAGCATTCGGGCTCCGGGGGAATTTCAGCCCCAGCATTTT. Its protein product is CASIRAPGEFQPQHF. The V and J genes are TRBV6-2 or TRBV6-3 and TRBJ1-5; D might be TRBD1 (5 bases). The germline V and J ends were trimmed by 7 bases and 6 bases, with 19 bases remaining between them. The CDR3 has 15 residues. The germline CDR1 and CDR2 sequences are MNHEY and SVGEGT.

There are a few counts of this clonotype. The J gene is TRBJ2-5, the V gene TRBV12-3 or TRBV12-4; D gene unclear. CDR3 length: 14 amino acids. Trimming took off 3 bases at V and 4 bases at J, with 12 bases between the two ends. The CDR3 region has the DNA TGTGCCAGCAGTTTCGGGTCTTGGGGAGAGACCCAGTACTTC. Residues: CASSFGSWGETQYF.

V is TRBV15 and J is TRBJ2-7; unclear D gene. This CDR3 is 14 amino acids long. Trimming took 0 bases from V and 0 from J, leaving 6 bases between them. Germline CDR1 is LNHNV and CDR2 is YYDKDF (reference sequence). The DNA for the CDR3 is TGTGCCACCAGCAGAGATAGAGTCTCCTACGAGCAGTACGTC. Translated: CATSRDRVSYEQYV.

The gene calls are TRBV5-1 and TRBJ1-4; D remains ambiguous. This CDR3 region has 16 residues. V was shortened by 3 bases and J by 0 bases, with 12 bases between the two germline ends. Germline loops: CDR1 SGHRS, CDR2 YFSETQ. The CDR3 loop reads CASSSLPYATNEKLFF. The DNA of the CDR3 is TGCGCCAGCAGCTCCCTCCCATATGCAACTAATGAAAAACTGTTTTTT. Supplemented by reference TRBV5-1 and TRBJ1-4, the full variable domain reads KAGVTQTPRYLIKTRGQQVTLSCSPISGHRSVSWYQQTPGQGLQFLFEYFSETQRNKGNFPGRFSGRQFSNSRSEMNVSTLELGDSALYLCASSSLPYATNEKLFFGSGTQLSVL.

CDR3 sequence: CASRNTRTVNTGELFF. CDR3 in DNA: TGTGCCAGCAGAAATACCCGGACAGTCAACACCGGGGAGCTGTTTTTT. V is TRBV6-5 and J is TRBJ2-2; D perhaps matches TRBD1 (6 bases). Germline loops: CDR1 MNHEY, CDR2 SVGAGI. V lost 6 bases, J lost 2 bases, and 16 bases lay in between. There are 16 residues in the CDR3.

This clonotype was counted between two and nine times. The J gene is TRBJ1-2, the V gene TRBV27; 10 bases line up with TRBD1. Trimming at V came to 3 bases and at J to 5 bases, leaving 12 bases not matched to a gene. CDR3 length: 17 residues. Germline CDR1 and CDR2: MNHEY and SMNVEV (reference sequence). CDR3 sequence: CASSFRTGGNLGYGYTF. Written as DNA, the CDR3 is TGTGCCAGCAGTTTTCGGACAGGGGGGAATTTGGGTTATGGCTACACCTTC.